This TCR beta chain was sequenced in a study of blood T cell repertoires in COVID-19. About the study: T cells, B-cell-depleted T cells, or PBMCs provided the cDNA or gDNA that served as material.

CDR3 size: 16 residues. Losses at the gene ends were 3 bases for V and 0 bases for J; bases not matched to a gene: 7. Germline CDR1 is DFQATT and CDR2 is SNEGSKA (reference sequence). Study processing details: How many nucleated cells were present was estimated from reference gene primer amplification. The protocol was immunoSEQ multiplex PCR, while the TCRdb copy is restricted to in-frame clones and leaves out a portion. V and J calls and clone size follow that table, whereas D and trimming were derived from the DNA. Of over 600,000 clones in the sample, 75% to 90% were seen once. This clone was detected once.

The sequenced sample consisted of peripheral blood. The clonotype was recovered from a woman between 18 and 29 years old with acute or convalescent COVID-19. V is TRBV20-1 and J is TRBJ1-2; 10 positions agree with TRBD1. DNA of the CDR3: TGCAGTGCTAGTGGGGACAGGGGAGGGCCTAACTATGGCTACACCTTC. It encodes CSASGDRGGPNYGYTF.